Presented here are 6 T cell receptor beta chains from one specimen sequenced in a study of preoperative IRX-2 immunotherapy in early breast cancer. Sequencing used immunoSEQ multiplex PCR; TCRdb keeps in-frame clones, though not all of them. This table holds about 89,000 clones, 86% found once. Treatment given: preoperative locoregional IRX-2 cytokine immunotherapy. The specimen comprised tumor tissue, sampled after IRX-2 immunotherapy. The source is a human donor with breast cancer.

This chain connects TRBV19 to TRBJ2-3, with 7 bases lining up with TRBD2. The V segment lost 3 bases and the J segment 1 base; nucleotides outside the gene matches: 4. Germline lookup yields CDR1 LNHDA and CDR2 SQIVND (reference sequence). This CDR3 region has 15 residues. The CDR3 nucleotides are TGTGCCAGTAGTATCTCCGCGGGAGGCACAGATACGCAGTATTTT. Translated, it gives CASSISAGGTDTQYF.

The chain employs TRBV29-1 and TRBJ1-1; the D is unclear. The CDR3 runs to 13 residues. The germline CDR1 and CDR2 sequences are SQVTM and ANQGSEA. The CDR3 loop is CRVQPRGETEAFF. The DNA of the CDR3 is TGCAGGGTACAGCCTCGTGGAGAGACTGAAGCTTTCTTT.

This clone was detected only once. V and J are TRBV5-1 and TRBJ2-1; the match to TRBD2 covers 7 bases. Germline values: CDR1 SGHRS, CDR2 YFSETQ. Unmatched junction bases numbered 7, after V lost 4 bases and J lost 3 bases. The CDR3 sequence is 15 residues long. This chain's CDR3 is CASSQTTGGYNEQFF. The CDR3 DNA sequence: TGCGCCAGCAGCCAGACTACGGGGGGCTACAATGAGCAGTTCTTC.

This clone was observed a single time. The V call is TRBV23-1, the J call TRBJ1-1; tentatively, D is TRBD1 (6 bases). TRBV23-1 carries the ORF label, with uncertain function. The CDR3 contains 15 residues. With 0 bases removed from V and 2 bases from J, the gap between germline ends came to 10 bases. Here the CDR3 DNA reads TGCGCCAGCAGTCAATCGCGGGGGGCCAACACTGAAGCTTTCTTT. The encoded protein is CASSQSRGANTEAFF.

The genes are TRBV6-8 and TRBJ1-5, with D perhaps TRBD1 (5 bases). Germline CDR1 is MNHGY and CDR2 is SAAAGT. Trimming shortened V by 6 bases and J by 3 bases, and 15 bases separated the two germline ends. The CDR3 covers 15 residues. CDR3 sequence (DNA): TGTGCCAGCAGAGAAGGGGTCCAAATCAATCAGCCCCAGCATTTT. Protein product: CASREGVQINQPQHF.

CDR3 in amino acids: CAISSSASYEQYF. CDR3 in DNA: TGTGCCATCTCGTCTAGCGCGTCCTACGAGCAGTACTTC. The chain links TRBV6-8 to TRBJ2-7; weak D call: TRBD2 (6 bases). V shed 10 bases and J shed 1 base, with 14 bases lying between them. The germline gives CDR1 MNHGY, CDR2 SAAAGT. The CDR3 sequence is 13 residues long.